The clone carrying this T cell receptor beta chain was observed a few times. The antigen is not known. An end of the junction does not agree with germline; a read error may underlie this. TCRdb keeps only in-frame clones here, not all; method: immunoSEQ multiplex PCR. The sample carries around 530,000 clones, roughly 72% recorded once. CDR1 and CDR2 from the germline V gene are SSHAT and FNYEAQ (reference sequence). The CDR3 length is 15 residues. The data stem from a study of shared clonotypes between healthy human individuals. The study, taken as a whole, reports: Sampling involved blood alone; tissue repertoires likely differ.

For genomic DNA, unsorted samples relied on tens of millions of PBMCs. The sequenced sample was PBMCs. This TCR derives from a middle-aged woman in good health. Some clones in this sample may be carry-over from other donors' samples. The V call is TRBV7-7, the J call TRBJ1-4, with TRBD1 identical over 9 bases. The CDR3 nucleotides read TGTGCTAGCAGCTTAGACAGGGGGACTAATGAAAAACTGTTTTTT. Its translation: CASSLDRGTNEKLFF.